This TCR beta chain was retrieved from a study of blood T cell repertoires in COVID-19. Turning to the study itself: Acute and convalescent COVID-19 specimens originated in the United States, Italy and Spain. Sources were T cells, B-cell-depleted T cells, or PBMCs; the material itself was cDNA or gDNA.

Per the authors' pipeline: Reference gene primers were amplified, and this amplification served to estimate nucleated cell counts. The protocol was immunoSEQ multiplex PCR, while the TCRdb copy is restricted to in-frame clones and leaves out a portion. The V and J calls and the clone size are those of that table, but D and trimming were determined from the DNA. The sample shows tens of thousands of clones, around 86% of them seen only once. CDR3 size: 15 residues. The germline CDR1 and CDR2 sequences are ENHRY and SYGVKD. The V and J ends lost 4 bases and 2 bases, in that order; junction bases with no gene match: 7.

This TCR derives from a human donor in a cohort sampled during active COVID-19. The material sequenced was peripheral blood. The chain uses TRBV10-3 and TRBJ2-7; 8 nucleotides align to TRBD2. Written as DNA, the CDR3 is TGTGCCATCAGTGCCCCTACTAGCGGAACCTACGAGCAGTACTTC. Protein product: CAISAPTSGTYEQYF.